The present entry profiles one T cell receptor beta chain with its context. Its specificity is unknown. This entry is derived from a study of cytomegalovirus exposure and HLA in healthy donors. Study-level points and caveats: In a later analysis, a missense DCLRE1C variant was linked to TCR beta V- and J-gene trimming. The analysis excluded some indistinguishable V segments, including TRBV6-2 and TRBV6-3.

Trimming removed 0 bases at V and 0 bases at J, with 12 bases between. Germline lookup yields CDR1 LNHNV and CDR2 YYDKDF (reference sequence). The CDR3 runs 16 residues. The PCR used 60 Vbeta and 13 Jbeta primers. Generated by immunoSEQ multiplex PCR, the TCRdb table keeps only in-frame clones and is missing some. This table has about 130,000 clones, around 80% appearing once. This TCR came from a young man in good health and CMV-seronegative. The source material was PBMCs. This chain links TRBV15 with TRBJ2-7, with D perhaps TRBD2 (6 bases). CDR3 DNA: TGTGCCACCAGCAGAGATGTTGGGAGGCTCTCCTACGAGCAGTACTTC. Translating gives CATSRDVGRLSYEQYF.